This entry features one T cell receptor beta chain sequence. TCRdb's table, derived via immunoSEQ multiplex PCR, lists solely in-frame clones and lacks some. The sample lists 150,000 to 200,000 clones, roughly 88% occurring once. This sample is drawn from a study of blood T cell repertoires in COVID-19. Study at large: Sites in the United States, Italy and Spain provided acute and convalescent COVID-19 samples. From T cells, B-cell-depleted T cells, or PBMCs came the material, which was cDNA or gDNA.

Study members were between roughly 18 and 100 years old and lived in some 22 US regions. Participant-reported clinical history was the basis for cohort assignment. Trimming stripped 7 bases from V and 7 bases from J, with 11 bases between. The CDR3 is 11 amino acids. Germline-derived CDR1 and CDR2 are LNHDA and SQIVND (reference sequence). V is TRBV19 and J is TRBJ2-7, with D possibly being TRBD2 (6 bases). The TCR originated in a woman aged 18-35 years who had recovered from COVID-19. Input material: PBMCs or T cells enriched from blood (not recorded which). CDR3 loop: CASTSGGEQYF. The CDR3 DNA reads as TGTGCCAGTACTTCCGGGGGAGAGCAGTACTTC.